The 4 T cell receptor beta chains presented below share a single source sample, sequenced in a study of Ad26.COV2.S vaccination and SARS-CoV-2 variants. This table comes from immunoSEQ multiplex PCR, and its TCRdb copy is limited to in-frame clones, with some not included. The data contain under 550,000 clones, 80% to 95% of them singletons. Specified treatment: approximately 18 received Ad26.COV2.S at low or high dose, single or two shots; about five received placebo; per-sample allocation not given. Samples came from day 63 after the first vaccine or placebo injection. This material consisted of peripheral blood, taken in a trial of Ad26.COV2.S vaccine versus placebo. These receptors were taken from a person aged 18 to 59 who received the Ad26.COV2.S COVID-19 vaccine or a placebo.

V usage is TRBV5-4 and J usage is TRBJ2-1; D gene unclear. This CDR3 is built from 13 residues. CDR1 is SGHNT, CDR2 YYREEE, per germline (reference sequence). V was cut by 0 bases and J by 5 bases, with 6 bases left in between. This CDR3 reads CASSLDSNNEQFF. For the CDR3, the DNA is TGTGCCAGCAGCTTGGACTCGAACAATGAGCAGTTCTTC.

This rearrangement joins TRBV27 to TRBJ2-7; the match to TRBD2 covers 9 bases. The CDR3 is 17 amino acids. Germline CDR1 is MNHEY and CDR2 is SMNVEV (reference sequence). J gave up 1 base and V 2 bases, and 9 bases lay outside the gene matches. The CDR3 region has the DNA TGTGCCAGCAGTTTAAGTTCTAGCGGGGTTGGGTCCTACGAGCAGTACTTC. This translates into CASSLSSSGVGSYEQYF.

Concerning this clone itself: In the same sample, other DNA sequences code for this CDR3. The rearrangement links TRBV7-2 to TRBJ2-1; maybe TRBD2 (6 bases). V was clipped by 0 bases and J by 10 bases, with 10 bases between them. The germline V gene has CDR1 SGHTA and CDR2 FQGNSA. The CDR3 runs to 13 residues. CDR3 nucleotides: TGTGCCAGCAGCTTAGCCGGACTACTCGAGCAGTTCTTC. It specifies CASSLAGLLEQFF.

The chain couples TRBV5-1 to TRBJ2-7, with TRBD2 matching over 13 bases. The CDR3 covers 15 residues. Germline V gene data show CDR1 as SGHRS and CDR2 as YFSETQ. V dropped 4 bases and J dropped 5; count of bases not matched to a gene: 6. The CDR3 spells CASSPGLAGVDEQYF. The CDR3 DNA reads TGCGCCAGCAGCCCCGGACTAGCGGGAGTGGACGAGCAGTACTTC.